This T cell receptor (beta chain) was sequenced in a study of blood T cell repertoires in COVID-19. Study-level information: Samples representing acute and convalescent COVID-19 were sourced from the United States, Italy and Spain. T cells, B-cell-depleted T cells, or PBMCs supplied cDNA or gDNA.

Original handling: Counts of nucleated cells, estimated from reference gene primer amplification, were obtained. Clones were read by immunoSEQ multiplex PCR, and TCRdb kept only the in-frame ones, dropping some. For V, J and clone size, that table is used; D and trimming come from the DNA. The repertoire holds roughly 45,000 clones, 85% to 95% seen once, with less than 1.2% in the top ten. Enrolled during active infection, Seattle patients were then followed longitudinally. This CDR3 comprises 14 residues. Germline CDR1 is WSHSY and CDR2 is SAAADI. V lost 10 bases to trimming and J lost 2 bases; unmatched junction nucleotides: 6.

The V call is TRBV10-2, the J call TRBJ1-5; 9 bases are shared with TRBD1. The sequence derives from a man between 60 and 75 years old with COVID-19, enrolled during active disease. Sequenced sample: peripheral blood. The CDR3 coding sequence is TGCGCCACCAGCGGACAGGGGCGCAATCAGCCCCAGCATTTT. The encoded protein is CATSGQGRNQPQHF.